The 2 T cell receptor beta chains given below trace back to one sample, sequenced in a study of T cells after yellow fever vaccination (dated by TCRdb to the late 2010s). The library was generated by 5' RACE. Data came from an Illumina HiSeq 2500. The public reads were run again by TCRdb, first through fastp at Q25 and then through MiXCR, and only productive beta chains were kept. Each CDR3 protein appears once, grouped with its most common genes and DNA. This sample comprises just under 600,000 distinct CDR3 sequences, about 14% of them detected only once. Over 13% of the sample comes from the top ten. The treatment or condition label corresponds to: live attenuated yellow fever vaccine strain. Sample: PBMCs, taken on the day of the yellow fever booster vaccination. These receptors were taken from a man in his thirties or forties who received the YFV17D yellow fever vaccine.

This chain uses TRBV6-1 with TRBJ2-7, with a weak D call TRBD1 (6 bases). V was shortened by 6 bases and J by 1 base, with 10 bases between the two germline ends. The CDR3 runs 13 residues. Germline CDR1 reads MNHNS; CDR2 reads SASEGT. CDR3 residues: CASSRQESYEQYF. The CDR3 nucleotides read TGTGCCAGCAGCAGACAGGAATCCTACGAGCAGTACTTC.

This clonotype was counted between two and nine times. V and J are TRBV10-3 and TRBJ1-2, with 7 nucleotides matching TRBD1. The ends lost 7 bases at V and 3 bases at J; junction bases unmatched: 8. Germline CDR1 is ENHRY and CDR2 is SYGVKD. The CDR3 loop spans 14 amino acids. The CDR3 coding sequence is TGTGCCATCAAAGAGACAGGGCTTGACTATGGCTACACCTTC. This codes for CAIKETGLDYGYTF.